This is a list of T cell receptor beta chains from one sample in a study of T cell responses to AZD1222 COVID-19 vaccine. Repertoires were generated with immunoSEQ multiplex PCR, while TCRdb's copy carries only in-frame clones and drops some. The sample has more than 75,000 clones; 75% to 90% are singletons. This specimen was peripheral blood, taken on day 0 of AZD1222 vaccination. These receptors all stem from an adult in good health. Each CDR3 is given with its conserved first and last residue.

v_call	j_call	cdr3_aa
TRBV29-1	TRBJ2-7	CSVGYHRTSGQTYEQYF
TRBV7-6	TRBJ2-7	CASSPDPGTHEQYF
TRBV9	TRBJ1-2	CASSVEWGTGSGYTF
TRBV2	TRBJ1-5	CASSPRNQPQHF
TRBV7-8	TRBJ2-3	CASSLQGQGGLAGVTDTQYF
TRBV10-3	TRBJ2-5	CAISGGPRETQYF
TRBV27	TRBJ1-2	CASSRKSGNYGYTF
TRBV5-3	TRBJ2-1	CARSLVQRDHNEQFF
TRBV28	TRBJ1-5	CASSRGTGDHQPQHF
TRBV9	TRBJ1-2	CASSVDSSGGTGYTF
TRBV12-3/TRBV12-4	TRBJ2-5	CASSFLQETQYF
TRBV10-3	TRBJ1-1	CAIKAGFNTEAFF
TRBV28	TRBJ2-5	CASSLGAGGLQETQYF
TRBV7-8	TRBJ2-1	CASSPEGAGGLYNEQFF
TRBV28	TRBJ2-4	CASCKAGVYIQYF
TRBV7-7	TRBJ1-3	CASSSPYSSGNSGNTIYF
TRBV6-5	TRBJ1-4	CASTSGGGIGEKLFF